The rows below give T cell receptor beta chains drawn from one sample of a study of Ad26.COV2.S vaccination and SARS-CoV-2 variants. The repertoire was sequenced with immunoSEQ multiplex PCR; TCRdb's copy has only in-frame clones and lacks some. The data show more than 300,000 clones, roughly 90% seen once. The sample here was peripheral blood, taken in a trial of Ad26.COV2.S vaccine versus placebo. These receptors were obtained from a person between 18 and 65 years old who received the Ad26.COV2.S COVID-19 vaccine or a placebo. CDR3s include the opening cysteine and the closing phenylalanine or tryptophan.

v_call | cdr3_aa
TRBV5-1 | CASSLDSERAFF
TRBV4-2 | CASSRKGETESSYEQYF
TRBV19 | CASSVTGFSYNEQFF
TRBV5-4 | CASSLEGQGAQEQFF
TRBV28 | CASSTKRERAKNIQYF
TRBV11-1 | CASSLGDGYEQYF
TRBV28 | CASSFPGDKTLVDYGYTF
TRBV18 | CASSREAGNTEAFF
TRBV7-9 | CASSLNPEARTGEAFF
TRBV6-1 | CASSGLYRVGNSPLHF
TRBV6-1 | CASRTNRVNTEAFF
TRBV6-2/TRBV6-3 | CASSSGPLAFF
TRBV7-8 | CASTLRGGDGNQPQHF
TRBV28 | CASSLLAGDEQYF
TRBV7-9 | CASSPPGKRAYEQYF
TRBV6-6 | CASSYSATGEAFF
TRBV3-1/TRBV3-2 | CASSQWGTGNTEAFF
TRBV2 | CASSEDVQREKLFF
TRBV13 | CASSFNRGNEQFF
TRBV6-5 | CASSSVARETQYF
TRBV3-1/TRBV3-2 | CASSRQGGDNEQFF